The 12 T cell receptor beta chains below all came from one sample that was sequenced in a study of blood T cell repertoires in COVID-19. Clones were sequenced by immunoSEQ multiplex PCR, and TCRdb holds only the in-frame ones, with some missing. The sample lists 140,000 to 150,000 clones, 88% seen once, with 2.5% to 3% in the top ten. The sample comprised peripheral blood. The receptor source for this set is a human donor with COVID-19, enrolled during active disease. The donor label of this sample is uncertain.

This clone was detected once. The rearrangement uses TRBV10-3 and TRBJ2-7; 7 bases map to TRBD1. The CDR3 has 15 residues. CDR1 ENHRY and CDR2 SYGVKD come from the germline V gene. The J segment lost 0 bases and the V segment lost 10 bases, leaving 12 bases of the junction unmatched. Here the CDR3 DNA reads TGTGCCACCGGCCACGAATGGGACAGCTCCTACGAGCAGTACTTC. Encoded protein: CATGHEWDSSYEQYF.

The chain carries TRBV28 and TRBJ1-2, with a possible D match to TRBD1 (6 bases). The germline CDR1 and CDR2 sequences are MDHEN and SYDVKM. This CDR3 has 16 residues. The germline V and J ends were trimmed by 7 bases and 4 bases, with 22 bases remaining between them. CDR3 coding DNA: TGTGCCAGCATTAATTCGGGGACGGGGGGCAGCTATGGCTACACCTTC. It yields the protein CASINSGTGGSYGYTF.

The chain links TRBV7-9 to TRBJ2-3, with a tentative D call TRBD1 (5 bases). The V and J ends lost 5 bases and 1 base respectively, with 7 bases between them. This CDR3 is 13 amino acids long. Germline-derived CDR1 and CDR2 are SEHNR and FQNEAQ (reference sequence). The CDR3 DNA follows: TGTGCCAGCAGCCCCAGGGGCACAGATACGCAGTATTTT. It encodes CASSPRGTDTQYF. Variable domain in full (rest from reference TRBV7-9 and TRBJ2-3): DTGVSQNPRHKITKRGQNVTFRCDPISEHNRLYWYRQTLGQGPEFLTYFQNEAQLEKSRLLSDRFSAERPKGSFSTLEIQRTEQGDSAMYLCASSPRGTDTQYFGPGTRLTVL.

The gene calls are TRBV5-1 and TRBJ2-2, with a possible D match to TRBD2 (5 bases). V was cut by 0 bases and J by 5 bases, with 11 bases left in between. The CDR3 is 15 residues long. CDR1 and CDR2 from the germline V gene are SGHRS and YFSETQ. Written as DNA, the CDR3 is TGCGCCAGCAGCTTGGTCGGGGTTAGGACCGGGGAGCTGTTTTTT. Protein product: CASSLVGVRTGELFF. The complete variable domain, with remaining parts taken from reference TRBV5-1 and TRBJ2-2, reads KAGVTQTPRYLIKTRGQQVTLSCSPISGHRSVSWYQQTPGQGLQFLFEYFSETQRNKGNFPGRFSGRQFSNSRSEMNVSTLELGDSALYLCASSLVGVRTGELFFGEGSRLTVL.

V gene TRBV2 combines with J gene TRBJ1-1; D not certain. With 8 bases removed from V and 0 bases from J, the gap between germline ends came to 10 bases. The germline V gene has CDR1 SNHLY and CDR2 FYNNEI. The CDR3 extends over 13 amino acids. CDR3 sequence (DNA): TGTGCCAGCCTCTGGGCAGTGAACACTGAAGCTTTCTTT. This codes for CASLWAVNTEAFF.

This chain links TRBV10-2 with TRBJ1-1; D unclear. This CDR3 region has 14 residues. Germline V CDR1 and CDR2: WSHSY, SAAADI. Trimming left V 3 bases short and J 1 base short, with 9 bases between. The CDR3 here is CASSDSRSNTEAFF. The CDR3 coding sequence is TGCGCCAGCAGTGACTCCAGGTCGAACACTGAAGCTTTCTTT.

This chain uses TRBV14 with TRBJ2-7; tentative D call: TRBD2 (6 bases). This CDR3 has 17 amino acids. Trimming left V 0 bases short and J 2 bases short, with 17 bases between. In germline, CDR1 is SGHDN, CDR2 FVKESK. The CDR3 sequence is CASSQDKGAGLAYEQYF. The CDR3, as DNA: TGTGCCAGCAGCCAAGATAAAGGAGCGGGCCTCGCCTACGAGCAGTACTTC.

This chain connects TRBV6-5 to TRBJ2-5; unclear D gene. V was clipped by 6 bases and J by 0 bases, with 11 bases between them. This CDR3 is built from 14 residues. Germline V gene data show CDR1 as MNHEY and CDR2 as SVGAGI. In DNA, the CDR3 is TGTGCCAGCAGGGTTGCAGCGTACCAAGAGACCCAGTACTTC. Amino acids: CASRVAAYQETQYF.

CDR3 nucleotide sequence: TGTGCCAGCAGATTGACTAGCGGGAGGGTCGCCTACAATGAGCAGTTCTTC. Residues: CASRLTSGRVAYNEQFF. The chain recombines TRBV28 with TRBJ2-1; 14 bases line up with TRBD2. In germline, CDR1 is MDHEN, CDR2 SYDVKM. The V and J ends lost 6 bases and 2 bases, in that order; junction bases with no gene match: 6. The CDR3 extends over 17 amino acids.

The J gene is TRBJ2-1, the V gene TRBV3-1 (or the pseudogene TRBV3-2); tentatively, D is TRBD2 (5 bases). The CDR3 has 13 amino acids. V shed 2 bases and J shed 7 bases, with 9 bases lying between them. Germline V gene sequence: CDR1 LGHDT, CDR2 YNNKEL (reference sequence). Written as DNA, the CDR3 is TGTGCCAGCAGCCAAATAAGAGGGAATGAGCAGTTCTTC. Its translation: CASSQIRGNEQFF.

This clone was seen only once. The genes are TRBV28 and TRBJ2-2; D is unresolved. CDR1 is MDHEN, CDR2 SYDVKM, per germline. V lost 7 bases and J lost 5, with 11 bases in between. This CDR3 is built from 13 residues. Here the CDR3 DNA reads TGTGCCAGCACCCGGAGCCAGACCGGGGAGCTGTTTTTT. It encodes CASTRSQTGELFF. Complete variable domain (other parts from reference TRBV28 and TRBJ2-2): DVKVTQSSRYLVKRTGEKVFLECVQDMDHENMFWYRQDPGLGLRLIYFSYDVKMKEKGDIPEGYSVSREKKERFSLILESASTNQTSMYLCASTRSQTGELFFGEGSRLTVL.

The chain carries TRBV11-3 and TRBJ2-7, with D hard to call. The CDR3 runs 11 residues. Germline V gene data show CDR1 as SGHNT and CDR2 as YENEEA. V lost 0 bases, J lost 5 bases, and 2 bases lay in between. CDR3 nucleotides: TGTGCCAGCAGCTTAGATAACGAGCAGTACTTC. This translates into CASSLDNEQYF.